The next 21 T cell receptor beta chains were all read from a single sample in a study of CD8+ T cells in alopecia areata. Indicated treatment: oral pan-JAK inhibitor, 5-10 mg twice daily. Reverse transcription of extracted RNA yielded cDNA, which provided the sequencing template. The repertoire was sequenced with immunoSEQ multiplex PCR; TCRdb's copy has only in-frame clones and lacks some. The sample carries approximately 180,000 clones, 50% to 75% recorded once. Sequencing was performed on CD4+ T cells sorted from blood, taken between weeks 55 and 65, from a patient treated with tofacitinib. The receptor source for this set is a human donor with alopecia areata.

The gene calls are TRBV11-3 and TRBJ1-2, with D perhaps TRBD1 (5 bases). This CDR3 has 16 amino acids. Germline lookup yields CDR1 SGHNT and CDR2 YENEEA. Trimming took off 5 bases at V and 4 bases at J, with 20 bases between the two ends. The CDR3 DNA follows: TGTGCCAGCAGCCCAGGAGGGACCAAAAACCGCTATGGCTACACCTTC. Amino acid sequence: CASSPGGTKNRYGYTF.

This chain joins TRBV29-1 and TRBJ2-7; possibly TRBD1 for D (6 bases). The V end was cut by 5 bases, the J end by 4 bases, with 18 bases between. The CDR3 contains 14 residues. Germline V gene data show CDR1 as SQVTM and CDR2 as ANQGSEA. The chain's CDR3 is CSVTGIQGAYEQYF. DNA of the CDR3: TGCAGCGTTACAGGGATCCAAGGGGCGTACGAGCAGTACTTC.

This clone was recorded at least ten times. V usage is TRBV9 and J usage is TRBJ2-1, with TRBD2 identical over 14 bases. CDR1 SGDLS and CDR2 YYNGEE come from the germline V gene. Trimming at V came to 3 bases and at J to 11 bases, leaving 4 bases not matched to a gene. The length of the CDR3 is 14 residues. CDR3 residues: CASSGTSGGQQQFF. The DNA for the CDR3 is TGTGCCAGCAGCGGGACTAGCGGGGGGCAACAGCAGTTCTTC.

This clone turned up a few times. The chain recombines TRBV15 with TRBJ2-3; no reliable D call. Deletions cut 6 bases from V and 6 bases from J, with 13 bases between. Germline V gene data show CDR1 as LNHNV and CDR2 as YYDKDF (reference sequence). The CDR3 extends over 13 amino acids. This CDR3 reads CATSGIARDTQYF. Written as DNA, the CDR3 is TGTGCCACCAGTGGGATAGCTCGGGATACGCAGTATTTT.

The chain links TRBV27 to TRBJ2-1; D unresolved. Germline V gene lookup returns CDR1 MNHEY and CDR2 SMNVEV (reference sequence). CDR3 size: 16 residues. V lost 5 bases and J lost 1, with 15 bases in between. The CDR3 nucleotides are TGTGCCAGCAGTACCGAAAACGTGGTTTCCTACAATGAGCAGTTCTTC. Protein product: CASSTENVVSYNEQFF.

V is TRBV29-1 and J is TRBJ1-2; D might be TRBD1 (6 bases). The ends were cut back, 7 bases at V and 4 bases at J, with 13 bases in the middle. This CDR3 is 12 amino acids long. Per the germline V gene, CDR1 is SQVTM and CDR2 is ANQGSEA. The CDR3 spells CSAETGGYGYTF. The DNA for the CDR3 is TGCAGCGCTGAGACAGGAGGCTATGGCTACACCTTC.

The gene calls are TRBV30 and TRBJ1-5; D uncertain. The germline CDR1 and CDR2 sequences are GTSNPN and SVGIG (reference sequence). The CDR3 spans 13 residues. V was pared by 2 bases and J by 1 base, with 6 bases between. CDR3 residues: CAWSSDSNQPQHF. DNA for the CDR3: TGTGCCTGGAGTTCGGACAGCAATCAGCCCCAGCATTTT.

J is TRBJ2-3 and V is TRBV15; 8 nucleotides agree with TRBD1. The length of the CDR3 is 17 residues. V lost 0 bases, J lost 1 base, and 6 bases stayed unmatched. Germline-derived CDR1 and CDR2 are LNHNV and YYDKDF (reference sequence). In DNA, the CDR3 is TGTGCCACCAGCAGAGAGGATCCAGGGGGCGGCACAGATACGCAGTATTTT. It yields the protein CATSREDPGGGTDTQYF.

This chain connects TRBV30 to TRBJ1-6; D ambiguous. The CDR3 loop spans 14 amino acids. The V gene lost 2 bases and the J gene lost 11 bases, with 16 bases spanning the gap. The germline V gene has CDR1 GTSNPN and CDR2 SVGIG (reference sequence). CDR3 in amino acids: CAWSIRTGNPPLHF. The CDR3 DNA follows: TGTGCCTGGAGTATACGTACGGGAAACCCACCCCTCCACTTT.

This chain joins TRBV30 and TRBJ1-4, with D unclear. The ends were cut back, 5 bases at V and 7 bases at J, with 14 bases in the middle. Germline loops: CDR1 GTSNPN, CDR2 SVGIG (reference sequence). This CDR3 is built from 13 residues. This chain's CDR3 is CAWSTGLGEKLFF. In DNA, the CDR3 is TGTGCCTGGTCTACTGGGCTTGGTGAAAAACTGTTTTTT.

The V gene is TRBV6-5, the J gene TRBJ2-5; 9 bases map to TRBD2. This CDR3 comprises 15 residues. In germline, CDR1 is MNHEY, CDR2 SVGAGI. The V gene end was trimmed by 6 bases and the J gene end by 2 bases; junction bases not matched to a gene: 7. CDR3 coding DNA: TGTGCCAGCAGCCGACGGGCGGGGGGGCAAGAGACCCAGTACTTC. Translation: CASSRRAGGQETQYF.

This clone was detected a few times. The sample holds other DNA sequences that translate to the same CDR3. The V gene is TRBV5-1, the J gene TRBJ2-1, with no clear D. Deletions cut 0 bases from V and 1 base from J, with 8 bases between. From germline, CDR1 is SGHRS and CDR2 YFSETQ. CDR3 size: 15 residues. The CDR3 region is CASSLDSVSYNEQFF. CDR3 sequence (DNA): TGCGCCAGCAGCTTGGATTCGGTATCCTACAATGAGCAGTTCTTC.

This chain connects TRBV7-2 to TRBJ2-3; 11 bases fit TRBD2. The V and J ends lost 3 bases and 2 bases, in that order; junction bases with no gene match: 4. From germline, CDR1 is SGHTA and CDR2 FQGNSA. This CDR3 is 16 amino acids long. The CDR3 DNA follows: TGTGCCAGCAGCTTTAGCGGGGGGGCTGCCACAGATACGCAGTATTTT. It encodes CASSFSGGAATDTQYF.

This clone is a singleton in its sample. The V call is TRBV4-1, the J call TRBJ2-6; D gene unclear. CDR1 MGHRA and CDR2 YSYEKL come from the germline V gene. V was clipped by 4 bases and J by 3 bases, with 4 bases between them. The CDR3 sequence is 13 residues long. CDR3 nucleotides: TGCGCCAGCAGCCTCGTTGGGGCCAACGTCCTGACTTTC. This gives the protein CASSLVGANVLTF.

This clone was observed a handful of times. V usage is TRBV12-5 and J usage is TRBJ1-5; D is possibly TRBD1 (6 bases). This CDR3 spans 14 amino acids. V lost 6 bases and J lost 6, with 15 bases in between. The germline V gene encodes CDR1 LGHNT and CDR2 FRNRAP. CDR3 in DNA: TGTGCTAGTGGATCAGGGGAAGCGGGTCAGCCCCAGCATTTT. It translates to CASGSGEAGQPQHF.

This clone has just a few counts. The rearrangement joins TRBV18 to TRBJ2-5; 9 bases line up with TRBD2. V shed 0 bases and J 2 bases; nucleotides not matched to a gene: 7. The CDR3 covers 17 residues. CDR1 is KGHSH and CDR2 is LQKENI in the germline V gene. CDR3 DNA: TGTGCCAGCTCACCACCGGGACTAGCAGCCGATCAAGAGACCCAGTACTTC. This translates into CASSPPGLAADQETQYF.

The chain links TRBV9 to TRBJ1-2; 7 bases are a match to TRBD1. CDR1 and CDR2 from the germline V gene are SGDLS and YYNGEE. V was pared by 4 bases and J by 2 bases, with 11 bases of the junction left unmatched. This CDR3 is built from 16 residues. In DNA, the CDR3 is TGTGCCAGCAGCAATCCAAGACAGACAGGGAACTATGGCTACACCTTC. Its translation is CASSNPRQTGNYGYTF.

This chain uses TRBV7-8 with TRBJ1-6, with TRBD1 matching over 10 bases. The CDR3 runs to 14 residues. Germline V lookup: CDR1 SGHVS, CDR2 FQNEAQ. V was clipped by 5 bases and J by 8 bases; unmatched bases: 3. CDR3 residues: CASSRGQGDSPLHF. The DNA for the CDR3 is TGTGCCAGCAGCCGAGGACAGGGGGATTCACCCCTCCACTTT.

This clone has only a few counts. The gene calls are TRBV30 and TRBJ2-6; 10 bases are a match to TRBD1. The CDR3 runs 18 residues. The V and J ends lost 2 bases and 2 bases, in that order; junction bases with no gene match: 9. Per the germline V gene, CDR1 is GTSNPN and CDR2 is SVGIG (reference sequence). In DNA, the CDR3 is TGTGCCTGGAGTACCCCCGGGACAGGGGTTACTGGGGCCAACGTCCTGACTTTC. Translating gives CAWSTPGTGVTGANVLTF.

This chain links TRBV7-2 with TRBJ2-7; D gene unclear. CDR3 length equals 15 residues. Trimming removed 2 bases from V and 0 bases from J, with 11 bases in between. Germline V gene sequence: CDR1 SGHTA, CDR2 FQGNSA. The CDR3 spells CASSLSHPSSYEQYF. CDR3 bases: TGTGCCAGCAGCTTAAGCCACCCTAGCTCCTACGAGCAGTACTTC.

The count of this clone is one. The chain uses TRBV11-1 and TRBJ2-5; 10 bases line up with TRBD2. V lost 4 bases to trimming and J lost 5 bases; unmatched junction nucleotides: 1. The CDR3 runs 13 residues. The germline CDR1 and CDR2 sequences are SGHAT and FQDESV (reference sequence). The DNA for the CDR3 is TGTGCCAGCAGCTCGGGACTAGCGGAGACCCAGTACTTC. Its protein is CASSSGLAETQYF.